The following is a T cell receptor (beta chain) sequence with its context. What it binds is unknown. This specimen comes from a study of cytomegalovirus exposure and HLA in healthy donors. General study findings and limits: Three CMV-associated chains proved CMV antigen-specific in vitro. Certain sequence variants were highly shared and formed a cluster, and this cluster was likely a sequencing artifact.

13 Jbeta primers and 60 Vbeta primers were used for the PCR. This table comes from immunoSEQ multiplex PCR, and its TCRdb copy is limited to in-frame clones, with some not included. The sample holds 140,000 to 150,000 clones; approximately 63% are singletons and the top ten take around 1.9%. This CDR3 comprises 14 residues. V was cut by 5 bases and J by 6 bases, with 16 bases left in between. The V gene's germline CDR1 is SGHAT and CDR2 FQNNGV. The sample taken for sequencing was PBMCs. The chain has TRBV11-2 and TRBJ1-1, with a possible D match to TRBD1 (5 bases). This clonotype originated in a woman aged 55-70 years in good health and CMV-seropositive. In DNA, the CDR3 is TGTGCCAGCAGCCCAAGGGTCCTAGGGGCTGAAGCTTTCTTT. Its protein product is CASSPRVLGAEAFF.